One sample yielded the 32 T cell receptor beta chains listed below, sequenced in a study of blood T cell repertoires in COVID-19. The repertoire was sequenced with immunoSEQ multiplex PCR; TCRdb's copy has only in-frame clones and lacks some. The sample includes 90,000 to 120,000 clones, 70% to 90% of them seen just once. Sequencing used peripheral blood. The origin of the receptors is a man aged 45-65 years with active or convalescent COVID-19.

A few counts support this clone. V gene TRBV27 combines with J gene TRBJ1-2; D might be TRBD1 (5 bases). The CDR3 covers 14 residues. From germline, CDR1 is MNHEY and CDR2 SMNVEV (reference sequence). V was trimmed by 6 bases and J by 4 bases, leaving 15 bases between them. In nucleotides, the CDR3 is TGTGCCAGCAGACCTAGACAGCCGGGCTATGGCTACACCTTC. This translates into CASRPRQPGYGYTF.

The chain uses TRBV6-5 and TRBJ1-1, with D perhaps TRBD1 (5 bases). V shed 10 bases and J shed 1 base, with 13 bases lying between them. Germline CDR1 MNHEY, CDR2 SVGAGI. The CDR3 totals 13 residues. CDR3 in amino acids: CATTGGTNTEAFF. CDR3 bases: TGTGCCACCACCGGGGGAACGAACACTGAAGCTTTCTTT.

The V call is TRBV3-1 (or the pseudogene TRBV3-2), the J call TRBJ1-3; D uncertain. The CDR3 consists of 15 residues. Germline V gene sequence: CDR1 LGHDT, CDR2 YNNKEL (reference sequence). V was trimmed by 1 base and J by 0 bases, leaving 7 bases between them. In nucleotides, the CDR3 is TGTGCCAGCAGCCAAGTCCCAGACTCTGGAAACACCATATATTTT. This encodes CASSQVPDSGNTIYF.

The J gene is TRBJ1-2, the V gene TRBV13; D is perhaps TRBD1 (6 bases). Germline V gene data show CDR1 as PRHDT and CDR2 as FYEKMQ (reference sequence). Trimming shortened V by 3 bases and J by 0 bases, and 11 bases separated the two germline ends. The CDR3 has 15 amino acids. The CDR3 coding sequence is TGTGCCAGCAGCTTTACAGGGTTCCCTAACTATGGCTACACCTTC. Protein product: CASSFTGFPNYGYTF.

The rearrangement links TRBV19 to TRBJ1-1, with 7 bases fitting TRBD1. There are 14 residues in the CDR3. Losses at the gene ends were 7 bases for V and 2 bases for J; bases not matched to a gene: 7. Germline V gene data show CDR1 as LNHDA and CDR2 as SQIVND (reference sequence). CDR3 in DNA: TGTGCCAGTATCCCGGGACAGATAAACACTGAAGCTTTCTTT. It yields the protein CASIPGQINTEAFF.

Here the CDR3 reads CASSIGTATNEKLFF. Written as DNA, the CDR3 is TGTGCCAGTAGTATTGGGACAGCAACTAATGAAAAACTGTTTTTT. The gene calls are TRBV19 and TRBJ1-4, with TRBD1 matching 7 bases. The germline CDR1 and CDR2 sequences are LNHDA and SQIVND (reference sequence). Trimming cost V 3 bases and J 0 bases; bases outside gene matches: 1. This CDR3 has 15 residues.

This chain links TRBV10-3 with TRBJ2-7; 8 nucleotides line up with TRBD2. The trim removed 6 bases at V and 6 bases at J, leaving 10 bases unmatched. Germline V gene data show CDR1 as ENHRY and CDR2 as SYGVKD. This CDR3 has 14 amino acids. CDR3 loop: CAISPGLGYPEQYF. The CDR3, as DNA: TGTGCCATCAGCCCGGGACTAGGGTACCCCGAGCAGTACTTC.

The chain carries TRBV28 and TRBJ2-2; tentatively, D is TRBD1 (6 bases). CDR3 length: 13 residues. V shed 5 bases and J shed 7 bases, with 11 bases lying between them. Germline values: CDR1 MDHEN, CDR2 SYDVKM. In nucleotides, the CDR3 is TGTGCCAGCAGTCCTCAGGGGAGCGGGGAGCTGTTTTTT. Amino acids: CASSPQGSGELFF.

The rearrangement links TRBV7-9 to TRBJ2-7, with a tentative D call TRBD1 (6 bases). The germline CDR1 and CDR2 sequences are SEHNR and FQNEAQ (reference sequence). The CDR3 runs 11 residues. With 3 bases removed from V and 7 bases from J, the gap between germline ends came to 7 bases. In DNA form, the CDR3 reads TGTGCCAGCAGCTTCGACAGGGAGCAGTACTTC. Amino acids: CASSFDREQYF.

This chain uses TRBV10-1 with TRBJ2-1; 9 nucleotides match TRBD1. This CDR3 has 14 residues. From germline, CDR1 is WNHNN and CDR2 SYGVQD (reference sequence). The V gene end was trimmed by 10 bases and the J gene end by 8 bases; junction bases not matched to a gene: 12. CDR3 amino acids: CANRRQGDRDEQFF. CDR3 bases: TGCGCCAACCGTCGACAGGGGGATCGGGATGAGCAGTTCTTC.

This clone has only a few counts. The chain is built from TRBV6-5 and TRBJ1-1, with a weak D call TRBD1 (5 bases). Per the germline V gene, CDR1 is MNHEY and CDR2 is SVGAGI. The ends were cut back, 6 bases at V and 5 bases at J, with 13 bases in the middle. This CDR3 contains 13 residues. The CDR3 DNA reads as TGTGCCAGCAGGCAAACCAGGGAAACTGAAGCTTTCTTT. It codes for CASRQTRETEAFF.

V usage is TRBV6-5 and J usage is TRBJ2-2, with TRBD1 matching over 7 bases. Germline assignment: CDR1 MNHEY and CDR2 SVGAGI. J lost 5 bases, V lost 7 bases, and 7 bases had no gene match. The CDR3 sequence is 14 residues long. The CDR3 loop is CASTYRGSTGELFF. CDR3 nucleotides: TGTGCCAGCACATACAGGGGCTCGACCGGGGAGCTGTTTTTT.

The chain carries TRBV5-4 and TRBJ2-7; no reliable D call. This CDR3 contains 11 residues. CDR1 is SGHNT and CDR2 is YYREEE in the germline V gene (reference sequence). The V end was cut by 3 bases, the J end by 5 bases, with 6 bases between. Written as DNA, the CDR3 is TGTGCCAGCAGCTCCCCTGACGAGCAGTACTTC. This sequence encodes CASSSPDEQYF.

The CDR3 coding sequence is TGTGCCAGCACGCCGAGGGCGGCCACAGATACGCAGTATTTT. It specifies CASTPRAATDTQYF. The V and J genes are TRBV5-8 and TRBJ2-3; a weak D match, TRBD2 (5 bases). This CDR3 contains 14 residues. Trimming removed 6 bases at V and 2 bases at J, with 13 bases between. CDR1 SGHTS and CDR2 YDEGEE come from the germline V gene.

V gene TRBV29-1 combines with J gene TRBJ2-7, with 8 bases fitting TRBD1. V lost 1 base and J lost 2; bases outside the gene matches: 4. This CDR3 has 14 amino acids. CDR1 is SQVTM and CDR2 is ANQGSEA in the germline V gene. Here the CDR3 DNA reads TGCAGCGTTGAAGGGCAGGGGGCCCCCTACGAGCAGTACTTC. It encodes CSVEGQGAPYEQYF.

The chain combines TRBV6-5 with TRBJ2-2; D is uncertain. Trimming stripped 8 bases from V and 4 bases from J, with 8 bases between. This CDR3 spans 12 amino acids. Germline CDR1 MNHEY, CDR2 SVGAGI. CDR3 bases: TGTGCCAGCTTTAGCAGCACCGGGGAGCTGTTTTTT. This codes for CASFSSTGELFF.

The V gene is TRBV24-1, the J gene TRBJ2-2, with D possibly TRBD1 on 5 matching bases. The CDR3 runs to 13 residues. Per germline, CDR1 KGHDR and CDR2 SFDVKD. V lost 5 bases and J lost 4, with 7 bases in between. The CDR3 here is CATSGGTTGELFF. The DNA of the CDR3 is TGTGCCACCAGTGGGGGCACCACCGGGGAGCTGTTTTTT.

For the CDR3, the DNA is TGTGCCAGTAGCCCCCTGCTTAGCGGGAGGTCCGAGCAGTACTTC. Its translation is CASSPLLSGRSEQYF. The rearrangement links TRBV19 to TRBJ2-7; the match to TRBD2 covers 10 bases. The CDR3 runs to 15 residues. Unmatched junction bases numbered 11, after V lost 6 bases and J lost 6 bases. Germline CDR1 reads LNHDA; CDR2 reads SQIVND (reference sequence).

This clone was observed a single time. The V and J genes are TRBV7-8 and TRBJ2-3; 7 bases match TRBD1. This CDR3 region has 18 residues. The junction had 14 bases not matched to a gene; V was cut back by 4 bases and J by 1 base. Per the germline V gene, CDR1 is SGHVS and CDR2 is FQNEAQ. CDR3 residues: CASSSYPNRGGGTDTQYF. DNA for the CDR3: TGTGCCAGCAGCTCGTATCCAAACAGGGGTGGGGGCACAGATACGCAGTATTTT. Full variable domain (remainder filled in from reference TRBV7-8 and TRBJ2-3): GAGVSQSPRYKVAKRGQDVALRCDPISGHVSLFWYQQALGQGPEFLTYFQNEAQLDKSGLPSDRFFAERPEGSVSTLKIQRTQQEDSAVYLCASSSYPNRGGGTDTQYFGPGTRLTVL.

This sequence joins TRBV5-8 and TRBJ2-3; D call uncertain. The CDR3 totals 12 residues. CDR1 and CDR2 from the germline V gene are SGHTS and YDEGEE. V lost 4 bases and J 1 base, leaving 4 bases between the germline ends. CDR3 residues: CASSPRTDTQYF. The CDR3 DNA sequence: TGTGCCAGCAGCCCTCGCACAGATACGCAGTATTTT.

This clone was counted a single time. The CDR3 sequence: CASRPSRANYGYTF. CDR3 coding DNA: TGTGCCAGCAGACCATCCAGGGCTAACTATGGCTACACCTTC. The V gene is TRBV27, the J gene TRBJ1-2, with D perhaps TRBD1 (5 bases). This CDR3 region has 14 residues. Germline V lookup: CDR1 MNHEY, CDR2 SMNVEV (reference sequence). The V and J ends lost 6 bases and 0 bases respectively, with 11 bases between them.

The J gene is TRBJ2-5, the V gene TRBV3-1 (or the pseudogene TRBV3-2), with no clear D. V was trimmed by 1 base and J by 2 bases, leaving 5 bases between them. CDR1 is LGHDT and CDR2 is YNNKEL in the germline V gene (reference sequence). This CDR3 comprises 13 residues. The CDR3 sequence: CASSQALQETQYF. The DNA of the CDR3 is TGTGCCAGCAGCCAAGCTCTGCAAGAGACCCAGTACTTC.

This sequence joins TRBV4-1 and TRBJ1-4; no definite D call. Germline values: CDR1 MGHRA, CDR2 YSYEKL. The length of the CDR3 is 17 residues. Between the trimmed V and J ends, which lost 4 bases and 0 bases, there was a span of 15 bases. The CDR3 spells CASSLQPYTSTNEKLFF. In DNA form, the CDR3 reads TGCGCCAGCAGCCTCCAACCGTACACCTCAACTAATGAAAAACTGTTTTTT.

The chain couples TRBV4-1 to TRBJ2-3; D remains unclear. Germline values: CDR1 MGHRA, CDR2 YSYEKL. The CDR3 loop spans 15 amino acids. V dropped 1 base and J dropped 1 base, with 9 bases sitting between them. The CDR3 loop reads CASSQGQFRTDTQYF. DNA for the CDR3: TGCGCCAGCAGCCAAGGGCAGTTCCGCACAGATACGCAGTATTTT.

The chain links TRBV28 to TRBJ1-1; D gene unclear. The germline V gene encodes CDR1 MDHEN and CDR2 SYDVKM. The CDR3 runs to 15 residues. V lost 5 bases, J lost 5 bases, and 18 bases lay in between. CDR3 sequence reads: CASSLPRARGTEAFF. CDR3 bases: TGTGCCAGCAGTCTACCCCGGGCCCGGGGAACTGAAGCTTTCTTT. The full variable domain, rest sourced from reference TRBV28 and TRBJ1-1, is DVKVTQSSRYLVKRTGEKVFLECVQDMDHENMFWYRQDPGLGLRLIYFSYDVKMKEKGDIPEGYSVSREKKERFSLILESASTNQTSMYLCASSLPRARGTEAFFGQGTRLTVV.

This rearrangement joins TRBV30 to TRBJ1-2, with D perhaps TRBD1 (6 bases). The germline gives CDR1 GTSNPN, CDR2 SVGIG (reference sequence). The CDR3 is 16 residues long. V gave up 0 bases and J gave up 5 bases, with 19 bases separating them. The CDR3 DNA follows: TGTGCCTGGAGTGTAGGACCAGGGGCGGGCCTATATGGCTACACCTTC. Translation gives CAWSVGPGAGLYGYTF.

The sample holds a few counts of this clone. J is TRBJ2-7 and V is TRBV2; 9 bases agree with TRBD2. With V trimmed by 4 bases and J by 3 bases, 4 bases remained unmatched. CDR1 and CDR2 from the germline V gene are SNHLY and FYNNEI. The CDR3 runs 14 residues. The CDR3 here is CASSGPAGGYEQYF. DNA of the CDR3: TGTGCCAGCAGTGGTCCAGCGGGGGGCTACGAGCAGTACTTC.

The chain is built from TRBV4-1 and TRBJ2-7; D is perhaps TRBD1 (5 bases). Germline CDR1 and CDR2: MGHRA and YSYEKL. This CDR3 comprises 15 residues. The V and J ends lost 0 bases and 6 bases respectively, with 15 bases between them. The CDR3 coding sequence is TGCGCCAGCAGCCAAGATAGGGGAAGTTTCGTCGAGCAGTACTTC. Protein product: CASSQDRGSFVEQYF.

The chain employs TRBV25-1 and TRBJ1-4; D uncertain. V was trimmed by 6 bases and J by 6 bases, leaving 11 bases between them. Looked up from germline, CDR1 is MGHDK and CDR2 is SYGVNS. The CDR3 length is 13 residues. The CDR3 sequence: CASRGRLDEKLFF. The CDR3 bases are TGTGCCAGCAGGGGGAGGTTGGATGAAAAACTGTTTTTT.

V is TRBV27 and J is TRBJ2-7, with 15 bases aligning to TRBD2. Germline CDR1 MNHEY, CDR2 SMNVEV (reference sequence). The junction had 1 base not matched to a gene; V was cut back by 6 bases and J by 1 base. The CDR3 spans 15 residues. CDR3 DNA sequence: TGTGCCAGCAGAGGACTAGCGGGAGGGTCCTACGAGCAGTACTTC. Translation: CASRGLAGGSYEQYF.

This clone was counted once. The V call is TRBV30, the J call TRBJ1-5; possible D gene TRBD1, 6 bases. The CDR3 contains 16 residues. The ends were cut back, 3 bases at V and 5 bases at J, with 20 bases in the middle. Looked up from germline, CDR1 is GTSNPN and CDR2 is SVGIG (reference sequence). CDR3 residues: CAWSPLRGANDQPQHF. The CDR3 nucleotides are TGTGCCTGGAGCCCCCTCAGGGGCGCGAACGATCAGCCCCAGCATTTT.

The chain uses TRBV28 and TRBJ2-1; 10 nucleotides match TRBD1. This CDR3 has 15 amino acids. V gave up 6 bases and J gave up 4 bases; unmatched junction bases: 6. Per germline, CDR1 MDHEN and CDR2 SYDVKM. CDR3 bases: TGTGCCAGCAGAGCCGACAGGGGGCCGTACAATGAGCAGTTCTTC. Translated: CASRADRGPYNEQFF. Filled out from reference TRBV28 and TRBJ2-1, the complete variable domain reads DVKVTQSSRYLVKRTGEKVFLECVQDMDHENMFWYRQDPGLGLRLIYFSYDVKMKEKGDIPEGYSVSREKKERFSLILESASTNQTSMYLCASRADRGPYNEQFFGPGTRLTVL.